The 10 T cell receptor beta chains presented below share a single source sample, sequenced in a study of identical twins. TCRdb used MiXCR to reprocess the 5' RACE reads, holding one entry per CDR3 protein. The sample records a few hundred thousand distinct CDR3 sequences, 14% being singletons. These data were also filed under a second study, of yellow fever vaccine responses in identical twins.

The material sequenced was CD4+ T cells sorted from blood. These receptors were obtained from a woman between 18 and 29 years old in good health.

The gene calls are TRBV6-1 and TRBJ2-7, with 9 bases fitting TRBD1. In germline, CDR1 is MNHNS, CDR2 SASEGT. The CDR3 is made up of 14 amino acids. With 4 bases clipped from V and 4 bases from J, the junction kept 5 bases outside the gene matches. The CDR3 loop is CASSGRDREYEQYF. CDR3 DNA: TGTGCCAGCAGTGGGAGGGACAGGGAGTACGAGCAGTACTTC.

This clonotype was seen only a few times. The chain links TRBV4-1 to TRBJ2-3; 15 bases map to TRBD2. Germline assignment: CDR1 MGHRA and CDR2 YSYEKL. V trimming: 3 bases; J trimming: 2 bases; junction bases outside the gene matches: 6. The CDR3 sequence is 18 residues long. CDR3 nucleotides: TGCGCCAGCAGCCATGGGACTAGCGGGAGGCCGCCCACAGATACGCAGTATTTT. The encoded protein is CASSHGTSGRPPTDTQYF.

The rearrangement links TRBV15 to TRBJ2-7; D possibly corresponds to TRBD2 (6 bases). The germline gives CDR1 LNHNV, CDR2 YYDKDF (reference sequence). The CDR3 contains 13 residues. V shed 6 bases and J shed 0 bases, with 9 bases lying between them. The CDR3 sequence: CATRAGLSYEQYF. Written as DNA, the CDR3 is TGTGCCACCAGGGCGGGGCTCTCCTACGAGCAGTACTTC.

The CDR3 coding sequence is TGTGCCAGCAGTTACATGGGACAGCCGACCTACGAGCAGTACTTC. Amino acid sequence: CASSYMGQPTYEQYF. This rearrangement joins TRBV6-2 or TRBV6-3 to TRBJ2-7; 7 bases match TRBD1. Per germline, CDR1 MNHEY and CDR2 SVGEGT. The J segment lost 2 bases and the V segment lost 2 bases, leaving 6 bases of the junction unmatched. This CDR3 has 15 residues.

This clonotype has a count of ten or more. This chain links TRBV7-2 with TRBJ2-2, with 9 bases aligning to TRBD1. Germline-derived CDR1 and CDR2 are SGHTA and FQGNSA. This CDR3 comprises 16 residues. The junction had 8 bases not matched to a gene; V was cut back by 5 bases and J by 4 bases. In DNA form, the CDR3 reads TGTGCCAGCAGCCGCCAGGGGACAGGGACCACCGGGGAGCTGTTTTTT. This translates into CASSRQGTGTTGELFF. The full variable domain, in which reference TRBV7-2 and TRBJ2-2 provide the parts outside the CDR3, is GAGVSQSPSNKVTEKGKDVELRCDPISGHTALYWYRQSLGQGLEFLIYFQGNSAPDKSGLPSDRFSAERTGGSVSTLTIQRTQQEDSAVYLCASSRQGTGTTGELFFGEGSRLTVL.

This clonotype was recorded at least ten times. The rearrangement links TRBV20-1 to TRBJ1-5; 10 bases are a match to TRBD1. CDR1 DFQATT and CDR2 SNEGSKA come from the germline V gene (reference sequence). The junction had 8 bases not matched to a gene; V was cut back by 3 bases and J by 6 bases. The CDR3 length is 15 residues. CDR3 nucleotides: TGCAGTGCTAGGAGAGGAGGACAGGGGGTTCAGCCCCAGCATTTT. Its translation: CSARRGGQGVQPQHF.

The sample holds one count of this clonotype. CDR3 coding DNA: TGCAGTGCGTCGGGACTAGCGGTCACCGGGGAGCTGTTTTTT. This encodes CSASGLAVTGELFF. The V gene is TRBV20-1, the J gene TRBJ2-2; 11 nucleotides align to TRBD2. After removal of 6 bases from V and 4 bases from J, the junction contained 4 bases not matched to a gene. Germline V gene data show CDR1 as DFQATT and CDR2 as SNEGSKA (reference sequence). This CDR3 is built from 14 residues.

At least ten counts were recorded for this clonotype. The V and J genes are TRBV7-2 and TRBJ1-5; TRBD1 is a possible D gene (5 bases). Trimming shortened V by 5 bases and J by 6 bases, and 11 bases separated the two germline ends. The germline V gene has CDR1 SGHTA and CDR2 FQGNSA. This CDR3 spans 13 amino acids. CDR3 nucleotide sequence: TGTGCCAGCAGCCCCCCCGGGGGTCAGCCCCAGCATTTT. It codes for CASSPPGGQPQHF.

J is TRBJ2-7 and V is TRBV5-1; no firm D call. The CDR3 is 13 amino acids. The ends were cut back, 0 bases at V and 7 bases at J, with 11 bases in the middle. Germline-derived CDR1 and CDR2 are SGHRS and YFSETQ. CDR3 amino acids: CASSLVDFGEQYF. In DNA form, the CDR3 reads TGCGCCAGCAGCTTGGTCGACTTTGGGGAGCAGTACTTC.

This clonotype was seen at least ten times. The rearrangement links TRBV7-2 to TRBJ2-7, with D unclear. The length of the CDR3 is 14 residues. With 5 bases removed from V and 4 bases from J, the gap between germline ends came to 15 bases. Germline-derived CDR1 and CDR2 are SGHTA and FQGNSA. CDR3 DNA: TGTGCCAGCAGCCAGCAGCGAGGCTCGTACGAGCAGTACTTC. Amino acid sequence: CASSQQRGSYEQYF.